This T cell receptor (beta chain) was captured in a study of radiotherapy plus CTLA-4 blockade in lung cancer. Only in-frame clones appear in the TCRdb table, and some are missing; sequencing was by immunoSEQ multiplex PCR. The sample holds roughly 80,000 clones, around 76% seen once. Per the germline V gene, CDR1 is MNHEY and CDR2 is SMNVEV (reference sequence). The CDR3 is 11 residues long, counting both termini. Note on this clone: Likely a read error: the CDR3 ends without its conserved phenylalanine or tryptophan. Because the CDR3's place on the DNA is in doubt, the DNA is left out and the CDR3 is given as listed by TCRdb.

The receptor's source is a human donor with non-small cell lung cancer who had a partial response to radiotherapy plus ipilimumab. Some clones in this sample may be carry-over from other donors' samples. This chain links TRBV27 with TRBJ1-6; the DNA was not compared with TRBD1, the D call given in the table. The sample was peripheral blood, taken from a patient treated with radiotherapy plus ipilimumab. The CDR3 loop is CASSLPGTGLG.